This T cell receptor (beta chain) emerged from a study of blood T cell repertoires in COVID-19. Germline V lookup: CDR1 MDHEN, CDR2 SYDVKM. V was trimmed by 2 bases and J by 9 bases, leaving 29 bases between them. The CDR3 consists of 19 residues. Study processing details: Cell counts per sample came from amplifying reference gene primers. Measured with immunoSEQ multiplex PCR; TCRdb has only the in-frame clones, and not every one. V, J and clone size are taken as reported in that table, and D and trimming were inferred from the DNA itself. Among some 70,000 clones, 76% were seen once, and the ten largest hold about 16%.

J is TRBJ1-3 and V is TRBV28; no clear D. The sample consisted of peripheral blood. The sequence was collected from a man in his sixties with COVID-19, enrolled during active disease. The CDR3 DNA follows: TGTGCCAGCAGTTTAGGGGTGCGGGCAGGCACTAGGCGACCTGGCACCATATATTTT. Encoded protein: CASSLGVRAGTRRPGTIYF.